This T cell receptor beta chain was captured by sequencing in a study of blood T cell repertoires in COVID-19. Using immunoSEQ multiplex PCR, the repertoire was profiled, and TCRdb retains in-frame clones only, with some absent. The sample records fewer than 150,000 clones, nearly 90% being singletons. Germline V gene lookup returns CDR1 LGHDT and CDR2 YNNKEL (reference sequence). The V and J ends lost 0 bases and 2 bases respectively, with 11 bases between them. This CDR3 has 16 residues. The chain employs TRBV3-1 (or the pseudogene TRBV3-2) and TRBJ1-5; D call uncertain. The TCR comes from a woman between 65 and 79 years old who had recovered from COVID-19. Sequenced material: peripheral blood. Here the CDR3 DNA reads TGTGCCAGCAGCCAAGATACGGGAAGAGGCAATCAGCCCCAGCATTTT. It codes for CASSQDTGRGNQPQHF.